This T cell receptor beta chain is drawn from a study of OX40 agonist ivuxolimab in advanced cancers. Overall study context: Dose-escalation patients suffered from hepatocellular carcinoma, melanoma, renal cell or head and neck cancer. The eligibility criteria allowed prior anti-PD-1, anti-PD-L1 or anti-CTLA-4 therapy, and 40% had some.

General observations from the study: Several nonresponders also turned out to have low normalized T-cell clonal expansion.

Germline CDR1 and CDR2: SGHVS and FQNEAQ. CDR3 length equals 16 residues. V lost 1 base to trimming and J lost 0 bases, with 12 bases between them. Concerning this clone itself: The target antigen is unknown.

Clones were sequenced by immunoSEQ multiplex PCR, and TCRdb holds only the in-frame ones, with some missing. The repertoire has approximately 66,000 clones, about 87% of them found once; the top ten carry less than 0.65%. This receptor was identified in an adult with an advanced solid tumor such as melanoma, head and neck, liver or kidney cancer. The chain links TRBV7-8 to TRBJ1-1; possible D gene TRBD1, 5 bases. Material: CD4+ or CD8+ T cells sorted from blood, obtained in a trial of the OX40 agonist ivuxolimab. CDR3 sequence (DNA): TGTGCCAGCAGCTTAGGGCTCCGGGGGATGAACACTGAAGCTTTCTTT. It specifies CASSLGLRGMNTEAFF.